Presented here are 26 T cell receptor beta chains from one specimen sequenced in a study of response to subunit inactivated influenza vaccine. One entry per CDR3 protein results from TCRdb running MiXCR on the RT-PCR reads. In the table there are about 570,000 distinct CDR3 sequences, roughly 10% of which are singletons. Separately, the same data were catalogued under a study of T cells expressing NK-cell markers. This second report adds: Making the TCR beta cDNA relied on 5'RACE template switching with UMIs.

The input for sequencing was PBMCs from blood, taken on the day of vaccination. These receptors came from a man in his fifties or sixties who received an inactivated influenza vaccine.

V gene TRBV13 combines with J gene TRBJ2-3; no firm D call. V was pared by 5 bases and J by 1 base, with 10 bases between. Germline lookup yields CDR1 PRHDT and CDR2 FYEKMQ (reference sequence). This CDR3 is 14 amino acids long. CDR3 coding DNA: TGTGCCAGCAGCCGACCAGCTGGCACAGATACGCAGTATTTT. Translation gives CASSRPAGTDTQYF.

CDR3 nucleotide sequence: TGTGCCAGCACCCCCGGCGGGGGGCTTAGTTTCTCTGGGGCCAACGTCCTGACTTTC. Amino acid sequence: CASTPGGGLSFSGANVLTF. The chain combines TRBV6-1 with TRBJ2-6; TRBD2 matches at 8 bases. The V gene end was trimmed by 7 bases and the J gene end by 0 bases; junction bases not matched to a gene: 14. CDR1 is MNHNS and CDR2 is SASEGT in the germline V gene. This CDR3 is 19 amino acids long.

This clonotype was picked up a small number of times. V gene TRBV27 combines with J gene TRBJ2-4; possible D gene TRBD1, 6 bases. The ends were cut back, 5 bases at V and 9 bases at J, with 17 bases in the middle. Germline CDR1 and CDR2: MNHEY and SMNVEV (reference sequence). The length of the CDR3 is 14 residues. In DNA, the CDR3 is TGTGCCAGCAGTCCGAGACAGGTTGGGGGCATTCAGTACTTC. This codes for CASSPRQVGGIQYF.

The gene calls are TRBV6-1 and TRBJ2-3, with 9 bases lining up with TRBD2. Trimming at V came to 7 bases and at J to 7 bases, leaving 9 bases not matched to a gene. This CDR3 is built from 14 residues. Germline V gene lookup returns CDR1 MNHNS and CDR2 SASEGT. The CDR3 loop reads CASNGAGGRNTQYF. The CDR3 DNA follows: TGTGCCAGCAATGGAGCGGGGGGAAGGAATACGCAGTATTTT.

In its sample, this clonotype was seen a few times. The chain uses TRBV5-1 and TRBJ2-3, with 10 bases that match TRBD1. Germline CDR1 is SGHRS and CDR2 is YFSETQ. The CDR3 runs 15 residues. The trim removed 3 bases at V and 3 bases at J, leaving 4 bases unmatched. The CDR3 loop is CASSWGTGDTDTQYF. Written as DNA, the CDR3 is TGCGCCAGCAGCTGGGGGACAGGGGATACAGATACGCAGTATTTT.

The gene calls are TRBV5-1 and TRBJ2-1; 11 bases are shared with TRBD2. Trimming cost V 4 bases and J 5 bases; bases outside gene matches: 5. Per the germline V gene, CDR1 is SGHRS and CDR2 is YFSETQ. The CDR3 runs to 15 residues. CDR3 loop: CASSMGLAVDNEQFF. The CDR3 DNA sequence: TGCGCCAGCAGCATGGGACTAGCGGTAGACAATGAGCAGTTCTTC.

V is TRBV4-3 and J is TRBJ2-7; 10 bases are shared with TRBD2. The germline gives CDR1 LGHNA, CDR2 YSLEER. The CDR3 consists of 16 residues. Trimming removed 1 base from V and 0 bases from J; junction bases left unmatched: 3. CDR3 bases: TGCGCCAGCAGCCAAGGAACTAGCGGGAACTCCTACGAGCAGTACTTC. Its translation: CASSQGTSGNSYEQYF.

The rearrangement links TRBV4-3 to TRBJ1-1; D not resolved. The germline CDR1 and CDR2 sequences are LGHNA and YSLEER. With 0 bases removed from V and 4 bases from J, the gap between germline ends came to 9 bases. CDR3 length: 14 amino acids. CDR3 in amino acids: CASSQDSSPTEAFF. DNA of the CDR3: TGCGCCAGCAGCCAAGACAGTTCACCCACTGAAGCTTTCTTT.

This clonotype was picked up a small number of times. The chain links TRBV20-1 to TRBJ2-5; D unclear. The germline V gene encodes CDR1 DFQATT and CDR2 SNEGSKA (reference sequence). V was trimmed by 1 base and J by 7 bases, leaving 10 bases between them. The CDR3 contains 12 residues. The CDR3 protein is CSARVSKGTQYF. CDR3 coding DNA: TGCAGTGCTAGAGTTTCGAAGGGGACCCAGTACTTC.

This rearrangement joins TRBV7-2 to TRBJ1-1, with D tentatively TRBD1 (5 bases). Germline V gene data show CDR1 as SGHTA and CDR2 as FQGNSA. The CDR3 loop spans 14 amino acids. Deletions cut 1 base from V and 6 bases from J, with 12 bases between. The CDR3 nucleotides read TGTGCCAGCAGCTTAGGGCCGCAGGGTGCTGAAGCTTTCTTT. The encoded protein is CASSLGPQGAEAFF. Full variable domain (outside the CDR3, taken from reference TRBV7-2 and TRBJ1-1): GAGVSQSPSNKVTEKGKDVELRCDPISGHTALYWYRQSLGQGLEFLIYFQGNSAPDKSGLPSDRFSAERTGGSVSTLTIQRTQQEDSAVYLCASSLGPQGAEAFFGQGTRLTVV.

This clonotype has ten or more counts. The chain recombines TRBV28 with TRBJ2-2; 8 nucleotides match TRBD2. CDR1 and CDR2 (germline): MDHEN, SYDVKM. V trimming: 6 bases; J trimming: 5 bases; junction bases outside the gene matches: 5. CDR3 length: 14 amino acids. CDR3 DNA: TGTGCCAGCAGGAGACTAGCGCGGACCGGGGAGCTGTTTTTT. It translates to CASRRLARTGELFF.

V gene TRBV12-3 or TRBV12-4 combines with J gene TRBJ2-2; 8 bases align to TRBD2. V lost 8 bases, J lost 8 bases, and 7 bases stayed unmatched. The CDR3 loop spans 13 amino acids. CDR3 nucleotides: TGTGCCAGCCGTTCAAGCGGGAGTGGGGAGCTGTTTTTT. This translates into CASRSSGSGELFF.

This clonotype occurred a few times. V usage is TRBV28 and J usage is TRBJ2-2; a weak D match, TRBD2 (6 bases). From germline, CDR1 is MDHEN and CDR2 SYDVKM. There are 14 residues in the CDR3. V lost 7 bases, J lost 6 bases, and 15 bases lay in between. The CDR3, as DNA: TGTGCCAGCAACCTCTCCGGGGGAGCCGGGGAGCTGTTTTTT. The encoded protein is CASNLSGGAGELFF.

This clonotype occurred a few times. V and J are TRBV11-2 and TRBJ1-4; TRBD1 matches 7 bases. There are 19 residues in the CDR3. The V gene end was trimmed by 1 base and the J gene end by 0 bases; junction bases not matched to a gene: 11. Germline V gene data show CDR1 as SGHAT and CDR2 as FQNNGV. CDR3 sequence reads: CASSLVRPGGVTTNEKLFF. The CDR3, as DNA: TGTGCCAGCAGCTTAGTCCGTCCAGGGGGAGTGACAACTAATGAAAAACTGTTTTTT.

In DNA form, the CDR3 reads TGTGCCAGCAGCCTTACTAGCGGGAGTACCTACAATGAGCAGTTCTTC. Its protein is CASSLTSGSTYNEQFF. V is TRBV9 and J is TRBJ2-1; 11 positions agree with TRBD2. Germline CDR1 reads SGDLS; CDR2 reads YYNGEE. The CDR3 is 16 amino acids. J was trimmed by 2 bases and V by 4 bases; bases with no gene match: 5. The full variable domain, rest sourced from reference TRBV9 and TRBJ2-1, is DSGVTQTPKHLITATGQRVTLRCSPRSGDLSVYWYQQSLDQGLQFLIQYYNGEERAKGNILERFSAQQFPDLHSELNLSSLELGDSALYFCASSLTSGSTYNEQFFGPGTRLTVL.

This clonotype was seen more than once but under ten times. The rearrangement links TRBV10-3 to TRBJ2-3; 16 nucleotides align to TRBD2. The junction had 4 bases not matched to a gene; V was cut back by 6 bases and J by 4 bases. Germline CDR1 ENHRY, CDR2 SYGVKD. The CDR3 totals 16 residues. CDR3 loop: CAIRSGTSGGADTQYF. CDR3 DNA: TGTGCCATCAGGTCCGGGACTAGCGGGGGGGCAGATACGCAGTATTTT.

This clonotype has at least ten counts. CDR3 region: CASSYWDAYNEQFF. The CDR3 DNA sequence: TGTGCCAGCAGTTACTGGGACGCCTACAATGAGCAGTTCTTC. The rearrangement links TRBV6-2 or TRBV6-3 to TRBJ2-1, with D perhaps being TRBD1 or TRBD2 (5 bases each). Trimming removed 1 base from V and 2 bases from J, with 6 bases in between. This CDR3 comprises 14 residues. The germline gives CDR1 MNHEY, CDR2 SVGEGT.

In its sample, this clonotype was seen a few times. The J gene is TRBJ2-3, the V gene TRBV11-3, with 8 bases fitting TRBD1. The CDR3 extends over 14 amino acids. Per the germline V gene, CDR1 is SGHNT and CDR2 is YENEEA. V lost 5 bases, J lost 4 bases, and 5 bases stayed unmatched. CDR3 amino acids: CASSRGQGPDTQYF. In DNA form, the CDR3 reads TGTGCCAGCAGCCGAGGACAGGGACCAGATACGCAGTATTTT.

This clonotype was counted only a few times. The rearrangement uses TRBV5-1 and TRBJ2-7; TRBD1 might be the D (5 bases). Trimming took 4 bases from V and 3 from J, leaving 14 bases between them. Germline V gene sequence: CDR1 SGHRS, CDR2 YFSETQ. The CDR3 spans 14 residues. CDR3 protein: CASSQNRQNYEQYF. The CDR3 DNA reads TGCGCCAGCAGCCAAAACCGACAGAACTACGAGCAGTACTTC.

This clonotype was counted ten times or more. This sequence joins TRBV28 and TRBJ2-7, with D perhaps TRBD1 (5 bases). Germline-derived CDR1 and CDR2 are MDHEN and SYDVKM. The length of the CDR3 is 15 residues. V lost 4 bases and J 3 bases, leaving 16 bases between the germline ends. The CDR3 nucleotides are TGTGCCAGCAGTTCCCGATCGACAGCGCTCTACGAGCAGTACTTC. Its translation: CASSSRSTALYEQYF.

This clonotype was counted between two and nine times. The chain couples TRBV20-1 to TRBJ2-5; 11 nucleotides align to TRBD1. The V gene's germline CDR1 is DFQATT and CDR2 SNEGSKA (reference sequence). The CDR3 contains 13 residues. The J segment lost 5 bases and the V segment lost 6 bases, leaving 5 bases of the junction unmatched. The CDR3 is CSADRGQRETQYF. DNA for the CDR3: TGCAGTGCGGACAGGGGGCAGAGGGAGACCCAGTACTTC.

This clonotype was detected once. Sequence at one end of the junction differs from germline and may be a read error. V gene TRBV12-3 or TRBV12-4 combines with J gene TRBJ2-7; D remains unclear. This CDR3 has 14 amino acids. CDR3 protein: CVSSLNGPQREQYF. The CDR3 nucleotides are TGTGTCAGCAGTTTAAATGGACCCCAGCGCGAGCAGTACTTC.

This CDR3 reads CAISQGTGGEPQHF. The CDR3 DNA reads as TGTGCCATCAGTCAAGGGACAGGAGGCGAACCCCAGCATTTT. The chain is built from TRBV10-3 and TRBJ1-5, with TRBD1 matching over 8 bases. Germline V CDR1 and CDR2: ENHRY, SYGVKD. The CDR3 loop spans 14 amino acids. Trimming cost V 5 bases and J 10 bases; bases outside gene matches: 10.

The chain links TRBV5-1 to TRBJ2-2, with TRBD2 identical over 9 bases. CDR3 length: 14 residues. CDR1 and CDR2 from the germline V gene are SGHRS and YFSETQ. Unmatched junction bases numbered 3, after V lost 4 bases and J lost 5 bases. Here the CDR3 DNA reads TGCGCCAGCAGCCTAGCGGGGCAAACCGGGGAGCTGTTTTTT. It translates to CASSLAGQTGELFF.

This chain uses TRBV5-1 with TRBJ1-1; the D gene is possibly TRBD1 (6 bases). Trimming removed 6 bases at V and 1 base at J, with 22 bases between. In germline, CDR1 is SGHRS, CDR2 YFSETQ. The CDR3 is made up of 17 amino acids. Here the CDR3 reads CASTLGAWEGRNTEAFF. Written as DNA, the CDR3 is TGCGCCAGCACCCTGGGGGCTTGGGAGGGAAGGAACACTGAAGCTTTCTTT.

The rearrangement uses TRBV5-1 and TRBJ2-4, with TRBD1 matching over 7 bases. Per germline, CDR1 SGHRS and CDR2 YFSETQ. The CDR3 runs 17 residues. V lost 3 bases, J lost 6 bases, and 15 bases stayed unmatched. The CDR3 here is CASSSGTGAPSSNIQYF. The CDR3 DNA sequence: TGCGCCAGCAGCTCGGGAACAGGGGCCCCGTCCTCAAACATTCAGTACTTC.